This T cell receptor (beta chain) was sequenced in a study of sequential checkpoint blockade in melanoma. Study overall: Randomization was 1:1 between first-line nivolumab→ipilimumab and ipilimumab→nivolumab. Maintenance nivolumab came after either treatment sequence.

Sequenced by immunoSEQ multiplex PCR; TCRdb stores in-frame clones only, minus some. The sample records approximately 7,700 clones, 50% to 75% being singletons. The treatment was: randomized to nivolumab then ipilimumab (arm A) or the reverse (arm B). Sorted cells were live CD3+CD8+, lacking CD19 and CD56, from PBMCs. By proportion, this clone is medium-sized. The sequence was collected from a human donor with melanoma. Sequencing used CD8+ T cells sorted from blood (inferred from file names), obtained from a patient given nivolumab and ipilimumab in sequence.

The CDR3 sequence: CASSFLLETSSYNEQFF. The CDR3, as DNA: TGTGCCAGCAGCTTTTTATTGGAGACGAGCTCCTACAATGAGCAGTTCTTC. The V gene is TRBV7-9, the J gene TRBJ2-1; D is unresolved. Between the trimmed V and J ends, which lost 3 bases and 0 bases, there was a span of 15 bases. The CDR3 is made up of 17 amino acids. The germline gives CDR1 SEHNR, CDR2 FQNEAQ (reference sequence). The full variable domain, rest sourced from reference TRBV7-9 and TRBJ2-1, is DTGVSQNPRHKITKRGQNVTFRCDPISEHNRLYWYRQTLGQGPEFLTYFQNEAQLEKSRLLSDRFSAERPKGSFSTLEIQRTEQGDSAMYLCASSFLLETSSYNEQFFGPGTRLTVL.